A single sample is the source of the 12 T cell receptor beta chains below, sequenced in a study of blood T cell repertoires in COVID-19. Some clones are missing from TCRdb's copy, which holds only in-frame ones; the method was immunoSEQ multiplex PCR. The sample consists of around 140,000 clones, 87% of them appearing once. Input material: peripheral blood. These receptors were taken from a man aged 50-59 years with active COVID-19.

The sample holds one count of this clone. J is TRBJ2-3 and V is TRBV19; 13 positions agree with TRBD2. Germline lookup yields CDR1 LNHDA and CDR2 SQIVND (reference sequence). V lost 7 bases to trimming and J lost 5 bases; unmatched junction nucleotides: 9. CDR3 size: 16 residues. The CDR3 sequence is CASTTRLAGGKDTQYF. CDR3 sequence (DNA): TGTGCCAGTACTACCAGACTAGCGGGGGGAAAAGATACGCAGTATTTT.

The chain links TRBV7-9 to TRBJ2-3; D ambiguous. Looked up from germline, CDR1 is SEHNR and CDR2 is FQNEAQ (reference sequence). The CDR3 length is 13 residues. The V gene lost 5 bases and the J gene lost 3 bases, with 9 bases spanning the gap. In DNA, the CDR3 is TGTGCCAGCAGCCCTCCCTCGACAGATACGCAGTATTTT. It specifies CASSPPSTDTQYF.

This clone came up once. Here the CDR3 reads CSVWGLPSESSYNEQFF. In DNA, the CDR3 is TGCAGCGTTTGGGGACTACCGTCCGAGAGCTCCTACAATGAGCAGTTCTTC. V gene TRBV29-1 combines with J gene TRBJ2-1; 7 nucleotides line up with TRBD2. V was pared by 5 bases and J by 0 bases, with 13 bases of the junction left unmatched. CDR1 and CDR2 from the germline V gene are SQVTM and ANQGSEA. The CDR3 covers 17 residues.

V and J are TRBV6-5 and TRBJ2-5; 8 nucleotides align to TRBD1. CDR3 length: 15 amino acids. The germline V gene encodes CDR1 MNHEY and CDR2 SVGAGI. Unmatched junction bases numbered 6, after V lost 5 bases and J lost 1 base. The CDR3 DNA follows: TGTGCCAGCAGTCCTCTAGACAGGGGCCAAGAGACCCAGTACTTC. It encodes CASSPLDRGQETQYF.

This sequence joins TRBV6-4 and TRBJ1-2; D perhaps matches TRBD1 (5 bases). CDR1 is MRHNA, CDR2 SNTAGT, per germline. V shed 8 bases and J shed 5 bases, with 30 bases lying between them. This CDR3 has 18 residues. The CDR3 here is CASGIITPDSGRAYGYTF. CDR3 bases: TGTGCCAGCGGAATCATAACACCTGACAGTGGCAGGGCGTATGGCTACACCTTC.

The CDR3 region is CASGNLEYGSGANVLTF. CDR3 in DNA: TGTGCCAGCGGAAACCTAGAGTACGGGTCTGGGGCCAACGTCCTGACTTTC. This chain uses TRBV13 with TRBJ2-6; D gene uncertain. Between the trimmed V and J ends, which lost 8 bases and 1 base, there was a span of 18 bases. This CDR3 comprises 17 residues. Looked up from germline, CDR1 is PRHDT and CDR2 is FYEKMQ (reference sequence).

The rearrangement uses TRBV2 and TRBJ1-2; 9 bases are a match to TRBD1. With V trimmed by 6 bases and J by 3 bases, 14 bases remained unmatched. Per the germline V gene, CDR1 is SNHLY and CDR2 is FYNNEI. The CDR3 contains 17 residues. The CDR3 here is CASSDSRGQGGDYGYTF. DNA for the CDR3: TGTGCCAGCAGCGATAGCAGGGGACAGGGAGGGGACTATGGCTACACCTTC.

The rearrangement uses TRBV5-1 and TRBJ1-4; D is unclear. There are 13 residues in the CDR3. The germline V and J ends were trimmed by 4 bases and 6 bases, with 10 bases remaining between them. The V gene's germline CDR1 is SGHRS and CDR2 YFSETQ. CDR3 sequence (DNA): TGCGCCAGCAGCACATCCCCTCATGAAAAACTGTTTTTT. Its protein product is CASSTSPHEKLFF. The entire variable domain, with the rest obtained from reference TRBV5-1 and TRBJ1-4, is as follows: KAGVTQTPRYLIKTRGQQVTLSCSPISGHRSVSWYQQTPGQGLQFLFEYFSETQRNKGNFPGRFSGRQFSNSRSEMNVSTLELGDSALYLCASSTSPHEKLFFGSGTQLSVL.

This chain connects TRBV5-1 to TRBJ2-7; D perhaps matches TRBD2 (7 bases). Germline loops: CDR1 SGHRS, CDR2 YFSETQ. V was pared by 7 bases and J by 4 bases, with 21 bases between. The CDR3 has 15 residues. The CDR3 coding sequence is TGCGCCAGCTCTCCAGTTCTGGGGGGGCGGTACGAGCAGTACTTC. Translating gives CASSPVLGGRYEQYF.

The V call is TRBV30, the J call TRBJ1-3; 7 bases agree with TRBD1. V lost 5 bases, J lost 1 base, and 5 bases stayed unmatched. The CDR3 totals 14 residues. In germline, CDR1 is GTSNPN, CDR2 SVGIG (reference sequence). CDR3 sequence reads: CAWGPGGSGNTIYF. CDR3 nucleotides: TGTGCCTGGGGCCCAGGGGGGTCTGGAAACACCATATATTTT.

This clone was picked up a small number of times. Mismatch with germline at one junction end may stem from a read error. The chain is built from TRBV13 and TRBJ1-2; TRBD1 aligns across 9 bases. The CDR3 extends over 14 amino acids. Germline V gene lookup returns CDR1 PRHDT and CDR2 FYEKMQ (reference sequence). CDR3 nucleotides: TGTGCCAGCAGCTTAGGGAGGGACAGGGCAGAGAGGGGGTTC. It yields the protein CASSLGRDRAERGF.

This clone showed up just a few times. CDR3 coding DNA: TGTGCCATCAGTGAGGCGGGCCCCGGTGGCGAGCAGTACTTC. Protein: CAISEAGPGGEQYF. This chain connects TRBV10-3 to TRBJ2-7; tentatively, D is TRBD2 (5 bases). From germline, CDR1 is ENHRY and CDR2 SYGVKD. The germline V and J ends were trimmed by 2 bases and 6 bases, with 14 bases remaining between them. This CDR3 is 14 amino acids long.